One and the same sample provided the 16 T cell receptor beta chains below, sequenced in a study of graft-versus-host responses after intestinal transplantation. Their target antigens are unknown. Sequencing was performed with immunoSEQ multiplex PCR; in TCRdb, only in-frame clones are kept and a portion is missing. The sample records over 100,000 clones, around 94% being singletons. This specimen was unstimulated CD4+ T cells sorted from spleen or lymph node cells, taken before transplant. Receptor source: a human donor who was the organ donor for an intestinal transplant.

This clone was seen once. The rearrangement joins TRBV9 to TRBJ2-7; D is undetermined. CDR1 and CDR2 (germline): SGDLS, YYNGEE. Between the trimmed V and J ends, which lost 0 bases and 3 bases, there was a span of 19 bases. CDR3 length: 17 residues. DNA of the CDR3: TGTGCCAGCAGCGTAGACGCCCTGCCCAGTATAGGCTACGAGCAGTACTTC. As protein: CASSVDALPSIGYEQYF.

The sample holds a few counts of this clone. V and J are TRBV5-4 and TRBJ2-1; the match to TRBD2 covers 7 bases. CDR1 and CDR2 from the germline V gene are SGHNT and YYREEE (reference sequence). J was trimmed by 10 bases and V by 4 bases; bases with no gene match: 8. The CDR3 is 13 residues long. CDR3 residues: CASSSGTNYEQFF. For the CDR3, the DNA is TGTGCCAGCAGCAGCGGGACGAACTACGAGCAGTTCTTC.

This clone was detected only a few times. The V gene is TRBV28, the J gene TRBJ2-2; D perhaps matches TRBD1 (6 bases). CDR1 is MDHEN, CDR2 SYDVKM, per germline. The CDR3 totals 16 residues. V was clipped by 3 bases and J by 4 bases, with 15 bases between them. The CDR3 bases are TGTGCCAGCAGTTTGCCCCGGCAGGGGATCACCGGGGAGCTGTTTTTT. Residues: CASSLPRQGITGELFF.

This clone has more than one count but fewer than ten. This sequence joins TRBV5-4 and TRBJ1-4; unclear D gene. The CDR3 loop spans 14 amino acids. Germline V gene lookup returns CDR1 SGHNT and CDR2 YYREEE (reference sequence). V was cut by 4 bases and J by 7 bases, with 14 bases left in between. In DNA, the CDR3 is TGTGCCAGCAGCCGCGCTGGGCTTGGTGAAAAACTGTTTTTT. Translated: CASSRAGLGEKLFF.

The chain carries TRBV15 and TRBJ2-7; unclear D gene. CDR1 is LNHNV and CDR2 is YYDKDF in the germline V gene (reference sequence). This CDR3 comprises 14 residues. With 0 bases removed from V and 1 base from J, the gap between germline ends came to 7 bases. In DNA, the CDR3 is TGTGCCACCAGCAGAGATTTTGTGTCCTACGAGCAGTACTTC. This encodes CATSRDFVSYEQYF.

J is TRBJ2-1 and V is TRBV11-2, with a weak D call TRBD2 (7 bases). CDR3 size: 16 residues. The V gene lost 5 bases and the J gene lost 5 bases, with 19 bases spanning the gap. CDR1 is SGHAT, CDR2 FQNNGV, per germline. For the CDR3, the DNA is TGTGCCAGCAGCCCCAGGGGTGCGGGAGTCCACAATGAGCAGTTCTTC. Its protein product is CASSPRGAGVHNEQFF.

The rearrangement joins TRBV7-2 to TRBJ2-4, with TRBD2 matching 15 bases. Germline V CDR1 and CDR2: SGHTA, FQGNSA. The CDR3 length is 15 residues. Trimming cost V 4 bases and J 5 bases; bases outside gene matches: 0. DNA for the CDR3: TGTGCCAGCAGCTGGACTAGCGGGAGGGAAAACATTCAGTACTTC. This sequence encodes CASSWTSGRENIQYF.

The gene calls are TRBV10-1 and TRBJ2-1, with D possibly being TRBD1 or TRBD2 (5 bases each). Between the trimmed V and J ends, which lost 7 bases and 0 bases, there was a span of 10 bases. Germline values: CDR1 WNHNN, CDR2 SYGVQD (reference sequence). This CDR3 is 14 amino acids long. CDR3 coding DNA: TGCGCCAGCACCTCAGGGAGCTCCTACAATGAGCAGTTCTTC. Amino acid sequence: CASTSGSSYNEQFF.

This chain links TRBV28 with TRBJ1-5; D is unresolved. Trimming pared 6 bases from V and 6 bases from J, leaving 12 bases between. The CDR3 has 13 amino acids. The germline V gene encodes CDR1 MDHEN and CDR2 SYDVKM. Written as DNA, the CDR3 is TGTGCCAGCAGCCAACAAGCGAGTCAGCCCCAGCATTTT. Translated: CASSQQASQPQHF.

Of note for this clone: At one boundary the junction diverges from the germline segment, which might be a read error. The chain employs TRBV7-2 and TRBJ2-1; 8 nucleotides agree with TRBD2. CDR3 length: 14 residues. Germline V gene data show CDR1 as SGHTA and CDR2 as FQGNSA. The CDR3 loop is CASSLLAGYIEQFF. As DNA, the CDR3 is TGTGCCAGCAGCTTACTAGCGGGCTACATTGAGCAGTTCTTC.

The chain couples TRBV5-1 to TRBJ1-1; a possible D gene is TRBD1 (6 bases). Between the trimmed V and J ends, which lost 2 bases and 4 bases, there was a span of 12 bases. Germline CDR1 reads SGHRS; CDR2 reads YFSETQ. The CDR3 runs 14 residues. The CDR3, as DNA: TGCGCCAGCAGCTTACAAACAGGGTCCACTGAAGCTTTCTTT. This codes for CASSLQTGSTEAFF.

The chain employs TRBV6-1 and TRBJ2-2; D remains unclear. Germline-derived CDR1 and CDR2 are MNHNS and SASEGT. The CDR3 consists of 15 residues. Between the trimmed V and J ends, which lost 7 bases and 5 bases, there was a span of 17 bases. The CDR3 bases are TGTGCCAGCACTCGCGTAATGGGGTATACCGGGGAGCTGTTTTTT. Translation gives CASTRVMGYTGELFF.

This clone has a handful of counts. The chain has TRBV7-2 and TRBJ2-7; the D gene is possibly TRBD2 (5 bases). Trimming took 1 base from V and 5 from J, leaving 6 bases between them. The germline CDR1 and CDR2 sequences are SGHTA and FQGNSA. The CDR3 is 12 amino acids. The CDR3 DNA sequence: TGTGCCAGCAGCTTAGACGGGAACGAGCAGTACTTC. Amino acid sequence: CASSLDGNEQYF.

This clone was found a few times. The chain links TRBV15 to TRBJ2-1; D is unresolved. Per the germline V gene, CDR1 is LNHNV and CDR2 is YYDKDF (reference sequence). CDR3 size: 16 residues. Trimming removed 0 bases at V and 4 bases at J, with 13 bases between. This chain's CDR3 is CATSRDHETPYNEQFF. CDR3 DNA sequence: TGTGCCACCAGCAGAGATCACGAGACCCCATACAATGAGCAGTTCTTC. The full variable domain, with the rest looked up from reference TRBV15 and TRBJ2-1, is DAMVIQNPRYQVTQFGKPVTLSCSQTLNHNVMYWYQQKSSQAPKLLFHYYDKDFNNEADTPDNFQSRRPNTSFCFLDIRSPGLGDTAMYLCATSRDHETPYNEQFFGPGTRLTVL.

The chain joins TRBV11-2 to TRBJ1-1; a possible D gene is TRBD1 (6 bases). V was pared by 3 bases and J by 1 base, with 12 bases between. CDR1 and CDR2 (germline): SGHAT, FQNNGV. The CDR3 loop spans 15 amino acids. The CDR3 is CASSFRLGGNTEAFF. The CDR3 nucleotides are TGTGCCAGCAGCTTTCGATTAGGGGGGAACACTGAAGCTTTCTTT. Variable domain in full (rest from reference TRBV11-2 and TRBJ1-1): EAGVAQSPRYKIIEKRQSVAFWCNPISGHATLYWYQQILGQGPKLLIQFQNNGVVDDSQLPKDRFSAERLKGVDSTLKIQPAKLEDSAVYLCASSFRLGGNTEAFFGQGTRLTVV.

CDR3 coding DNA: TGTGCCAGCAGTGGACAGTTCAGTTCCTACAATGAGCAGTTCTTC. This gives the protein CASSGQFSSYNEQFF. The chain is built from TRBV25-1 and TRBJ2-1, with D maybe TRBD1 (5 bases). This CDR3 region has 15 residues. CDR1 MGHDK and CDR2 SYGVNS come from the germline V gene. Deletions cut 4 bases from V and 1 base from J, with 11 bases between.